This T cell receptor (beta chain) was documented in a study of post-analysis software for immune sequencing data. Study-level information: The courses of disease that were included comprised relapsing-remitting, secondary progressive and progressive-relapsing multiple sclerosis.

Tagging with unique molecular identifiers was a feature of the TCR beta cDNA libraries. cDNA molecules numbering around 450,000 came from approximately 1 to 10 million T cells. TCRdb recomputed calls from the PCR reads with MiXCR, one row per CDR3 protein. The table includes about 460,000 distinct CDR3 sequences, over 35% detected once. Comment on this clonotype: Antigen specificity is unknown.

The germline V gene has CDR1 SQVTM and CDR2 ANQGSEA. The CDR3 contains 14 residues. Study-wide findings and caveats: Clustering by F measure revealed strong co-clustering among samples prepared together in one batch. Normalized Chao1 diversity in multiple sclerosis patients fell significantly below that of controls. In patients, TRBV5-6, TRBV5-1 and TRBV20-1 belonged to roughly 5 TRBV segments found more frequently than in controls.

The sequencing sample was made of blood. V gene TRBV29-1 combines with J gene TRBJ2-7, with 8 bases aligning to TRBD1. Judging by the DNA end, TRBJ2-5 fits better; the J call may be wrong. This receptor was identified in a girl aged 10 to 17 with multiple sclerosis. CDR3 sequence (DNA): TGCAGCGTTGGCGGGCAGGGGGCATGGGAGACCCAGTACTTC. It specifies CSVGGQGAWETQYF.